This T cell receptor beta chain was identified during a study of blood T cell repertoires in COVID-19. Study in general: Sample material is recorded as cDNA or gDNA derived from T cells, B-cell-depleted T cells, or PBMCs.

TCRdb's copy holds only in-frame clones and misses some; the assay was immunoSEQ multiplex PCR. The sample lists nearly 200,000 clones, roughly 80% occurring once. Trimming took 3 bases from V and 6 from J; bases not matched to a gene: 5. CDR3 length: 13 amino acids. Germline values: CDR1 SGHDN, CDR2 FVKESK. The TCR was taken from a human donor in a cohort sampled during active COVID-19. The sample taken for sequencing was peripheral blood. The rearrangement joins TRBV14 to TRBJ2-7; 7 bases map to TRBD2. In DNA form, the CDR3 reads TGTGCCAGCAGCCATGGCGGGAGAGTCGAGCAGTACTTC. The encoded protein is CASSHGGRVEQYF.